A selection of T cell receptor beta chains follows, all from one sample in a study of blood T cell repertoires in COVID-19. Using immunoSEQ multiplex PCR, the repertoire was profiled, and TCRdb retains in-frame clones only, with some absent. This table holds roughly 20,000 clones, more than 75% found once. What was sequenced was peripheral blood. All receptors derive from a human donor in a cohort sampled during active COVID-19. Each CDR3 is given with its conserved first and last residue. D genes are given only for firm matches. Rows give clone size only sometimes, using once, few, many, or a class for an expanded clone.

>TRBV12-5|TRBJ2-1|-|13|-
TGTGCTAGTGGTGCCTCCGGGGGCAATGAGCAGTTCTTC
CASGASGGNEQFF
>TRBV30|TRBJ2-7|-|12|TRBD1
TGTGCCTGGGGGACAGGGTCCTACGAGCAGTACTTC
CAWGTGSYEQYF
>TRBV7-9|TRBJ2-3|-|19|-
TGTGCCAGCAGCTCCGTCCAAGGAGCTAGTCTTCTAGGGGCAGATACGCAGTATTTT
CASSSVQGASLLGADTQYF
>TRBV4-1|TRBJ1-6|few|17|-
TGCGCCAGCAGCCAAGATCCCAGGGGATCCTATAATTCACCCCTCCACTTT
CASSQDPRGSYNSPLHF
>TRBV18|TRBJ2-3|-|18|TRBD2
TGTGCCAGCTCACCACTATCCGGGACTAGCGCACCCACAGATACGCAGTATTTT
CASSPLSGTSAPTDTQYF
>TRBV7-6|TRBJ1-2|-|13|TRBD1
TGTGCCAGCAGCCACAGGGGAAACTATGGCTACACCTTC
CASSHRGNYGYTF
>TRBV5-6|TRBJ2-1|-|16|-
TGTGCCAGCAGCTTCAGTAGGCTAGTAATCCGCAATGAGCAGTTCTTC
CASSFSRLVIRNEQFF
>TRBV25-1|TRBJ1-2|-|14|-
TGTGCCAGCAGTGAATATCCAGGAAACTATGGCTACACCTTC
CASSEYPGNYGYTF
>TRBV30|TRBJ2-7|-|16|TRBD1
TGTGCCTGGAGTCAGTTCCGGGACAGGGGGTCCTACGAGCAGTACTTC
CAWSQFRDRGSYEQYF
>TRBV19|TRBJ2-4|once|15|-
TGTGCCAGTAGTATAGATCTGGAGGGGCGAAACATTCAGTACTTC
CASSIDLEGRNIQYF
>TRBV28|TRBJ2-3|-|14|TRBD2
TGTGCCAGCAGTTTGGGGCTAGCGGGAGGTCATGTTTATTTT
CASSLGLAGGHVYF
>TRBV18|TRBJ2-7|-|15|TRBD1
TGTGCCAGCTCACCAAGGGGACAGGTTTCCAACGAGCAGTACTTC
CASSPRGQVSNEQYF
>TRBV23-1|TRBJ1-2|few|17|TRBD1
TGCGCCAGCAGTCAATGCGTGTTACAGGGGGCGTTCTATGGCTACACCTTC
CASSQCVLQGAFYGYTF
>TRBV2|TRBJ1-5|few|15|TRBD1
TGTGCCAGCAGTCCCGGGACAGGGGGCAGTCAGCCCCAGCATTTT
CASSPGTGGSQPQHF
>TRBV27|TRBJ2-7|-|19|TRBD1
TGTGCCAGCAGTTTTAGGGGACAGGGGTTAACCGCCGCTTTCTACGAGCAGTACTTC
CASSFRGQGLTAAFYEQYF
>TRBV2|TRBJ2-5|-|16|-
TGTGCCAGCAGTGAAAGGGGCAGGGTTGACCAAGAGACCCAGTACTTC
CASSERGRVDQETQYF
>TRBV27|TRBJ2-7|-|15|TRBD2
TGTGCCAGCAGTTTCGGGACTAGCGGGAGGTGGGAGCAGTACTTC
CASSFGTSGRWEQYF
>TRBV7-2|TRBJ2-4|-|15|-
TGTGCCAGCAGCGCCCGGTTGGGAGGTGGGAACATTCAGTACTTC
CASSARLGGGNIQYF
>TRBV24-1|TRBJ2-2|-|14|-
TGTGCCACCAGTAGGGCAGGGGATGCCGGGGAGCTGTTTTTT
CATSRAGDAGELFF
>TRBV6-2/TRBV6-3|TRBJ1-5|-|17|-
TGTGCCAGCAGTACAAGTCGGGGCCCTCGGGGGAATCAGCCCCAGCATTTT
CASSTSRGPRGNQPQHF
>TRBV14|TRBJ1-1|-|15|-
TGTGCCAGCAGCCAAGATCTTCCAGGATTGACTGAAGCTTTCTTT
CASSQDLPGLTEAFF
>TRBV6-5|TRBJ1-3|-|12|-
TGTGCCAGCAGGTGGGGGGAAAACACCATATATTTT
CASRWGENTIYF
>TRBV6-5|TRBJ2-1|-|15|TRBD2
TGTGCCAGCAGTTACGGCGGGAGGGACGGAAGTGAGCAGTTCTTC
CASSYGGRDGSEQFF
>TRBV19|TRBJ2-1|-|14|TRBD1
TGTGCCAGTAGTGTCCCCGGGACAGAGAATGAGCAGTTCTTC
CASSVPGTENEQFF
>TRBV7-9|TRBJ1-1|-|13|-
TGTGCCAGCAGCGGACTTCGAGTCACTGAAGCTTTCTTT
CASSGLRVTEAFF
>TRBV12-3/TRBV12-4|TRBJ1-3|-|13|-
TGTGCCAGCTATAGGAGCTCTGGAAACACCATATATTTT
CASYRSSGNTIYF
>TRBV19|TRBJ2-1|-|15|TRBD2
TGTGCCAGTAGTATAAGGGCTAGCGGGAGAGGGGAGCAGTTCTTC
CASSIRASGRGEQFF
>TRBV5-1|TRBJ2-7|-|16|TRBD1
TGCGCCAGCAGCTTGGCCTGGGGACAGGGTCTATACGAGCAGTACTTC
CASSLAWGQGLYEQYF
>TRBV6-1|TRBJ1-5|few|15|TRBD1
TGTGCCAGCAGTGAAATGGGACAGTTTCATCAGCCCCAGCATTTT
CASSEMGQFHQPQHF
>TRBV24-1|TRBJ2-7|once|15|-
TGTGCCACCAGTGATCGAGCCTTCACGGGCTACGAGCAGTACTTC
CATSDRAFTGYEQYF
>TRBV28|TRBJ1-2|-|14|TRBD1
TGTGCCAGCAGGGGACAGGGGGTTTCCTATGGCTACACCTTC
CASRGQGVSYGYTF
>TRBV5-4|TRBJ1-2|-|15|-
TGTGCCAGCAGACGACAGGCGGAGGCTAACTATGGCTACACCTTC
CASRRQAEANYGYTF
>TRBV7-3|TRBJ2-5|-|15|-
TGTGCCAGCAGCTTAGGCGGGGGCCCCCAAGAGACCCAGTACTTC
CASSLGGGPQETQYF
>TRBV7-2|TRBJ1-6|few|15|TRBD1
TGTGCCAGCAGCTCAGGGGGACAGGGGTGGTCACCCCTCCACTTT
CASSSGGQGWSPLHF
>TRBV6-1|TRBJ2-5|-|15|TRBD2
TGTGCCAGCAGTGAAGGGCGGGGGGGCCAAGAGACCCAGTACTTC
CASSEGRGGQETQYF
>TRBV9|TRBJ2-1|-|15|TRBD2
TGTGCCAGCAGCGTAGGCGGGAGGGCCACCCGGGAGCAGTTCTTC
CASSVGGRATREQFF
>TRBV6-5|TRBJ2-7|-|15|TRBD1
TGTGCCAGCAGTAGTACCGGGACAGCCTCCTACGAGCAGTACTTC
CASSSTGTASYEQYF
>TRBV3-1/TRBV3-2|TRBJ2-7|-|17|-
TGTGCCAGCAGCCGACGAAACGGAGCGGAAAGCTCCTACGAGCAGTACTTC
CASSRRNGAESSYEQYF
>TRBV7-9|TRBJ2-2|-|18|TRBD1
TGTGCCAGCAGCTTGCAAATGGGACAGGCAAAGAACACCGGGGAGCTGTTTTTT
CASSLQMGQAKNTGELFF
>TRBV4-3|TRBJ2-1|-|17|TRBD2
TGCGCCAGCAGCCAGACCGGGGGCGGGAGGGCCCGAAATGAGCAGTTCTTC
CASSQTGGGRARNEQFF
>TRBV30|TRBJ1-4|once|15|-
TGTGCCTGGAGTAAAGAGGACAGCTATAATGAAAAACTGTTTTTT
CAWSKEDSYNEKLFF
>TRBV7-3|TRBJ2-1|-|17|-
TGTGCCAGCAGCTTAACGTTAGCGGCCGGCTCCTACAATGAGCAGTTCTTC
CASSLTLAAGSYNEQFF
>TRBV7-3|TRBJ2-5|-|15|TRBD1
TGTGCCAGCAGCTTGAGTTCCGACAGGGGAGAGACCCAGTACTTC
CASSLSSDRGETQYF
>TRBV28|TRBJ2-7|-|18|-
TGTGCCAGCACTCGGAGTCCTTGGGTAGGAGGTAGTTCCTACGAGCAGTACTTC
CASTRSPWVGGSSYEQYF
>TRBV30|TRBJ1-6|few|14|-
TGTGCCTGTACAGGGAGCTCCTATAATTCACCCCTCCACTTT
CACTGSSYNSPLHF
>TRBV18|TRBJ1-2|-|14|-
TGTGCCAGCTCCCCAACAGGGACTAACTATGGCTACACCTTC
CASSPTGTNYGYTF
>TRBV29-1|TRBJ2-3|-|14|-
TGCAGCGTTGGAAGGGGGTCCCCTCCAGATACGCAGTATTTT
CSVGRGSPPDTQYF
>TRBV28|TRBJ1-2|-|14|TRBD1
TGTGCCAGCAGGGGGACAGGGGTTGCCTTCGGCTACACCTTC
CASRGTGVAFGYTF
>TRBV5-1|TRBJ2-5|-|15|TRBD1
TGCGCCAGCAGCCCAGAGGGACAGACTATAGAGACCCAGTACTTC
CASSPEGQTIETQYF